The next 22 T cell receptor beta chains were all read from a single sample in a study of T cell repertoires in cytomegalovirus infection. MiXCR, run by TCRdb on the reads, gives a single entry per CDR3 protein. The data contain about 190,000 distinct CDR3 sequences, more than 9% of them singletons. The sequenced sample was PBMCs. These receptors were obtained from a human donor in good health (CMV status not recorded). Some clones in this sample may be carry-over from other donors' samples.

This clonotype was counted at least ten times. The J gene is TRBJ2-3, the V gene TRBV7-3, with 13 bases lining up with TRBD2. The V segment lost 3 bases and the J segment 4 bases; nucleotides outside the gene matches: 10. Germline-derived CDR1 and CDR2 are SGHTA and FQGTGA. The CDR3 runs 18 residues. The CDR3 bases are TGTGCCAGCAGCTTTCGTACTAGCGGGAGGGCCGGAGCAGATACGCAGTATTTT. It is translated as CASSFRTSGRAGADTQYF.

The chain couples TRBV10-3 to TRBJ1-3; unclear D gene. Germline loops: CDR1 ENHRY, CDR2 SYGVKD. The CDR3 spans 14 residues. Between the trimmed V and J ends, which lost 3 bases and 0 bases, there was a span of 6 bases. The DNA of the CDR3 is TGTGCCATCAGTGAAGGGAGCTCTGGAAACACCATATATTTT. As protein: CAISEGSSGNTIYF.

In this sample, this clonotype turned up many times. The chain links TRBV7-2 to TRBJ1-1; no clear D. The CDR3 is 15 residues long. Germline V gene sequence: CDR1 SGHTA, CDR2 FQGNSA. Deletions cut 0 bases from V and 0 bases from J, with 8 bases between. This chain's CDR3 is CASSLAIEMNTEAFF. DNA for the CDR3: TGTGCCAGCAGCTTAGCTATAGAAATGAACACTGAAGCTTTCTTT. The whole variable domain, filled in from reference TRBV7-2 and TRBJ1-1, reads GAGVSQSPSNKVTEKGKDVELRCDPISGHTALYWYRQSLGQGLEFLIYFQGNSAPDKSGLPSDRFSAERTGGSVSTLTIQRTQQEDSAVYLCASSLAIEMNTEAFFGQGTRLTVV.

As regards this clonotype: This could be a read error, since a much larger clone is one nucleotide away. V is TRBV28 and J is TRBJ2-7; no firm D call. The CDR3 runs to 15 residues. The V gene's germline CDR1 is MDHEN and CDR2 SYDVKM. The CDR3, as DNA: TGTGCCAGCAGTTTCTCCCAGATTCCCTCCTACAAGCAGTACTTC. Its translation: CASSFSQIPSYKQYF.

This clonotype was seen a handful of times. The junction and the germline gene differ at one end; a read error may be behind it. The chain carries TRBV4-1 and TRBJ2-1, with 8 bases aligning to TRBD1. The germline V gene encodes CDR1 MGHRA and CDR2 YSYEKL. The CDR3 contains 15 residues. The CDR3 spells CASSRQTGAYYEQFF. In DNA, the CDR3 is TGCGCCAGCAGCCGACAGACAGGGGCCTACTATGAGCAGTTCTTC.

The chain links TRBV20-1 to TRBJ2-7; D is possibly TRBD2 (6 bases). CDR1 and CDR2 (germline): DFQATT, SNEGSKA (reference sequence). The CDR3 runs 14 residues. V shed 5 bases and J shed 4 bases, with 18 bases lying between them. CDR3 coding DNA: TGCAGTGCTGCCCAGCGGGTCAGGAGTTACGAGCAGTACTTC. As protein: CSAAQRVRSYEQYF.

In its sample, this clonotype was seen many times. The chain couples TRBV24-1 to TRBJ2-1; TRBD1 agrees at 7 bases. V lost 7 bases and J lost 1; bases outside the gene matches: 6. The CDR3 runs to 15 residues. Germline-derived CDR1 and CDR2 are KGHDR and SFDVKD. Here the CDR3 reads CATSRKTGSYNEQFF. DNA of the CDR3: TGTGCCACCAGCAGAAAGACAGGGTCCTACAATGAGCAGTTCTTC.

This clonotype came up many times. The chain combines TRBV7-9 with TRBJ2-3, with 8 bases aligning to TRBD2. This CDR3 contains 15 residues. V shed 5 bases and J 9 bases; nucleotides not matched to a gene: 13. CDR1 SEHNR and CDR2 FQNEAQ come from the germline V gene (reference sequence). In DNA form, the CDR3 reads TGTGCCAGCAGCCCGCGGGGGGCCAAGGTTGACACGCAGTATTTT. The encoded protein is CASSPRGAKVDTQYF. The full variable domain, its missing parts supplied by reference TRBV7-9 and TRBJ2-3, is DTGVSQNPRHKITKRGQNVTFRCDPISEHNRLYWYRQTLGQGPEFLTYFQNEAQLEKSRLLSDRFSAERPKGSFSTLEIQRTEQGDSAMYLCASSPRGAKVDTQYFGPGTRLTVL.

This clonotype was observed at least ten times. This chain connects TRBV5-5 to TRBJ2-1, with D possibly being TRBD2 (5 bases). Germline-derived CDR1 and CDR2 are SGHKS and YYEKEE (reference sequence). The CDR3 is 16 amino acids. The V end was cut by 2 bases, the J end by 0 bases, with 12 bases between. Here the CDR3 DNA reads TGTGCCAGCAGCTTAGGAGGAAGCAGCTCCTACAATGAGCAGTTCTTC. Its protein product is CASSLGGSSSYNEQFF.

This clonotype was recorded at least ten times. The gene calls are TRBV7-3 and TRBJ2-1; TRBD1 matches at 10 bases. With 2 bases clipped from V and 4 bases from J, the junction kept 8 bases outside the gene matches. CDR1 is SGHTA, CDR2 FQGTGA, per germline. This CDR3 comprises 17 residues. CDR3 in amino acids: CASSLLPGQGSYNEQFF. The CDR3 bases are TGTGCCAGCAGCTTATTGCCGGGACAGGGGTCATACAATGAGCAGTTCTTC.

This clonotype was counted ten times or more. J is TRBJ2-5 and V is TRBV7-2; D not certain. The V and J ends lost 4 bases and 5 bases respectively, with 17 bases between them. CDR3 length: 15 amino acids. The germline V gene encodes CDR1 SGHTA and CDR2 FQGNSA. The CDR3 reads CASSSVGGLSETQYF. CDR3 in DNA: TGTGCCAGCAGCTCCGTGGGTGGGTTATCGGAGACCCAGTACTTC.

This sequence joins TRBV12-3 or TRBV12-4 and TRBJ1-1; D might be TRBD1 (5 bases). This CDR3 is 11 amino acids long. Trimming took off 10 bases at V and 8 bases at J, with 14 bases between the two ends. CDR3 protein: CATQGPGEAFF. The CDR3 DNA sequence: TGTGCCACCCAGGGCCCCGGCGAAGCTTTCTTT.

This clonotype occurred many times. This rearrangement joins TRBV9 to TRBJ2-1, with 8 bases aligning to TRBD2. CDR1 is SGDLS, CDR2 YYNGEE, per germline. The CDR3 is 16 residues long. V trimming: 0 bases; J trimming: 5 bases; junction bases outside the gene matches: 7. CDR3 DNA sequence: TGTGCCAGCAGCGTAGAGCTGGGACTAGGAGACAATGAGCAGTTCTTC. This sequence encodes CASSVELGLGDNEQFF.

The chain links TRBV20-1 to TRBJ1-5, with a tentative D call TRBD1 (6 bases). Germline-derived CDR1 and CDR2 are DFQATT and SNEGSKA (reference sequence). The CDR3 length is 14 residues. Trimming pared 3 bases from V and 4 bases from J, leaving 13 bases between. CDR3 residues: CSASGGRGNQPQHF. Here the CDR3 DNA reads TGCAGTGCTAGTGGAGGCAGGGGAAATCAGCCCCAGCATTTT.

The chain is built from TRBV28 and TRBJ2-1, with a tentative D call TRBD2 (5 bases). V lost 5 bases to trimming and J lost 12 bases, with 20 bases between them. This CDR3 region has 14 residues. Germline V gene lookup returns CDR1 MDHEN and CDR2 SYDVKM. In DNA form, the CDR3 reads TGTGCCAGCAGTCCCCGTCTATCGATTAGCGTGCAGTTCTTC. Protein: CASSPRLSISVQFF.

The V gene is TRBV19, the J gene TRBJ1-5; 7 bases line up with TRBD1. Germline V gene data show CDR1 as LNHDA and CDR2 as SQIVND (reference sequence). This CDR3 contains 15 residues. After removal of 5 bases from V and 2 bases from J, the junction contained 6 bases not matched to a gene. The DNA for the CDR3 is TGTGCCAGTAGTCTGGGTGACAGGGGCAATCAGCCCCAGCATTTT. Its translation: CASSLGDRGNQPQHF.

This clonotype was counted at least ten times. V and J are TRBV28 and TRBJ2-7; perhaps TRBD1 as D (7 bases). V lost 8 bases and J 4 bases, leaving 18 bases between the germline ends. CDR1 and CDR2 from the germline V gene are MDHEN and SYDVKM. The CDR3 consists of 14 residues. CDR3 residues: CASRPGGTVYEQYF. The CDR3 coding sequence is TGTGCCAGCCGACCTGGCGGGACAGTGTACGAGCAGTACTTC.

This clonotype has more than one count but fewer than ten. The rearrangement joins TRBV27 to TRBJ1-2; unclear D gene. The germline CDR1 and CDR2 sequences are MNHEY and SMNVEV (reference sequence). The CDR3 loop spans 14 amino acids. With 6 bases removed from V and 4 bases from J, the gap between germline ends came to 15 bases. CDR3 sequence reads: CASSPRTLGYGYTF. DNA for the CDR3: TGTGCCAGCAGCCCGAGGACCTTGGGCTATGGCTACACCTTC.

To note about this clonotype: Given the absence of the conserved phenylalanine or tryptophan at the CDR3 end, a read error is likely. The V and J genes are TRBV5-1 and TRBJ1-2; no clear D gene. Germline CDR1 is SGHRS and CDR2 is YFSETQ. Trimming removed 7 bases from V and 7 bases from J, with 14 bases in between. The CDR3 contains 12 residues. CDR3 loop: CASHDTFGGYTV. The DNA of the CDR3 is TGCGCCAGCCACGACACCTTTGGTGGCTACACCGTA.

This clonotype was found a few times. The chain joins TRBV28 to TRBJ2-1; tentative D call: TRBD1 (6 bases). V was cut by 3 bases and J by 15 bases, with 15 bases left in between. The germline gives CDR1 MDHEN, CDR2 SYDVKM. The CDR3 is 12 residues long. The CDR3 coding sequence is TGTGCCAGCAGTTTCCGGACAGTATCGCCGTTCTTC. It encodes CASSFRTVSPFF.

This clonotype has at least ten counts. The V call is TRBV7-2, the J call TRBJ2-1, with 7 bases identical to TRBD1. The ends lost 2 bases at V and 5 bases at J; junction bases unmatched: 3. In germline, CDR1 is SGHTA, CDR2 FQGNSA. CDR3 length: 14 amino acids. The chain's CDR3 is CASSLRTGDNEQFF. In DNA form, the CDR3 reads TGTGCCAGCAGCTTACGCACAGGGGACAATGAGCAGTTCTTC.

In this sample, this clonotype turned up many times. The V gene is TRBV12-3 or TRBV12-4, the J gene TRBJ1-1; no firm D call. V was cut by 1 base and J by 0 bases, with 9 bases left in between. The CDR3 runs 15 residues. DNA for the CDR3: TGTGCCAGCAGTTTAGAGGGCCCCATGAACACTGAAGCTTTCTTT. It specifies CASSLEGPMNTEAFF.